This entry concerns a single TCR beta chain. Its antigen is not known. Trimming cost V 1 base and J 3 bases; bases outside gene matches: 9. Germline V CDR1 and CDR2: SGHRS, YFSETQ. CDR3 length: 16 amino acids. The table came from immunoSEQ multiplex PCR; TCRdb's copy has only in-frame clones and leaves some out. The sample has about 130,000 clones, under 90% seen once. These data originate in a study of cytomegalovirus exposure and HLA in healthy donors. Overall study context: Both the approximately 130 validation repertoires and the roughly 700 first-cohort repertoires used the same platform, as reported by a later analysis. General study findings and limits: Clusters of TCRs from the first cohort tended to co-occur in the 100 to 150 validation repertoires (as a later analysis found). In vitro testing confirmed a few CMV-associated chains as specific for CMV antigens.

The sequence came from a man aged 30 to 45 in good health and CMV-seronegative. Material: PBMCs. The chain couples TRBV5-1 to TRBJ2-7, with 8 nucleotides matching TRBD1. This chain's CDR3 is CASSLLQGATYYEQYF. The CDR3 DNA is TGCGCCAGCAGCTTGCTCCAGGGGGCAACATACTACGAGCAGTACTTC.